This entry concerns a single T cell receptor beta chain. There is no known antigen for this receptor. No base qualities exist here, and no much larger clone lies one base off it. The data were taken from a study of control samples from healthy donors and cancer patients (dated by TCRdb to 2020 to 2022). Trimming at the junction amounts to 2 bases on V and 8 bases on J, and the germline ends lie 6 bases apart. The CDR3 has 12 amino acids, counting the end cysteine and phenylalanine. The CDR3 DNA has 36 bases and is translated from base 1. Sequences KGHDR (CDR1) and SFDVKD (CDR2) are obtained from the germline V gene. The protocol used for the library was the immunoSEQ multiplex PCR assay. Entries here come from immuneACCESS through TCRdb and include only in-frame sequences with V and J called. Some clones fail to appear in such tables; in the studies checked, an unresolved V gene covers under half of the shortfall, and the cause of the remainder is unknown. The sample yields 70,000 to 85,000 clones; 90% to 95% were counted once. The top ten clones comprise roughly 15% of the sample.

This chain is built from TRBV24-1 and TRBJ2-1; a confident D gene designation cannot be given. The sequence was obtained from a man aged 50-59 years in good health. Sequencing used blood. In nucleotide form, the sequence is TGTGCCACCAGTGATTCCTGGGATGAGCAGTTCTTC. Its product reads: CATSDSWDEQFF.